These T cell receptor beta chains were read from a single sample in a study of T-cell memory formation after mild COVID-19. TCRdb re-derived calls from the 5' RACE reads in MiXCR, one entry per CDR3 protein. There are fewer than 250,000 distinct CDR3 sequences in the sample; about 16% occur only once, and less than 2.5% lies in the top ten. The sequencing input was PBMCs or a T cell subset sorted from them (not recorded which). These TCRs come from an adult woman who had mild COVID-19 (a few samples of this study predate the infection). Cell type and time point are not known. CDR3s include the opening cysteine and the closing phenylalanine or tryptophan. A D gene is named only where the DNA matches it firmly. A clone size is listed for some rows: how often the clone was seen (once, few, many), or a class if it is expanded.

J gene | clone size | V gene | D gene | CDR3 DNA | CDR3 protein
TRBJ2-5 | few | TRBV27 | TRBD2 | TGTGCCAGCAGTTCCGGACTAGGCTACCAAGAGACCCAGTACTTC | CASSSGLGYQETQYF
TRBJ1-3 | many | TRBV5-1 | . | TGCGCCAGCAGCGGGGGACCTGGCAACACCATATATTTT | CASSGGPGNTIYF
TRBJ1-5 | . | TRBV5-1 | TRBD1 | TGCGCCAGCAGCCCCTACCCTGGGACAGGATCGAATCAGCCCCAGCATTTT | CASSPYPGTGSNQPQHF
TRBJ1-4 | . | TRBV3-1 | . | TGTGCCAGCAGCCAATCCATGAAGGAAAAACTGTTTTTT | CASSQSMKEKLFF
TRBJ2-3 | few | TRBV29-1 | . | TGCAGCGCCTTAGGGGTTCGCACAGATACGCAGTATTTT | CSALGVRTDTQYF
TRBJ2-3 | . | TRBV10-3 | TRBD2 | TGTGCCATCAGTGGCGGGGGGGCCCCCACAGATACGCAGTATTTT | CAISGGGAPTDTQYF
TRBJ1-3 | . | TRBV24-1 | . | TGTGCCACCAGTGATCACCGACAGGCCTCTGGAAACACCATATATTTT | CATSDHRQASGNTIYF
TRBJ1-1 | . | TRBV20-1 | TRBD1 | TGCAGTGCTAGGTTAACAGGGGCGAACACTGAAGCTTTCTTT | CSARLTGANTEAFF
TRBJ2-1 | . | TRBV4-2 | TRBD2 | TGTGCCAGCAGCCAACTAGCGGGGGGCTCCTACAATGAGCAGTTCTTC | CASSQLAGGSYNEQFF
TRBJ2-7 | few | TRBV27 | . | TGTGCCAGCAGTTTGGGGAGTTCCTCCTACGAGCAGTACTTC | CASSLGSSSYEQYF
TRBJ2-1 | . | TRBV19 | . | TGTGCCAGTAGTAGCATACAGGGAGACCCTACCTACAATGAGCAGTTCTTC | CASSSIQGDPTYNEQFF
TRBJ2-1 | . | TRBV11-1 | TRBD1 | TGTGCCAGCAGCCTTCCTCCCAGGGGGCGTCGGTATGAGCAGTTCTTC | CASSLPPRGRRYEQFF
TRBJ1-3 | . | TRBV21-1 | . | TGTGCCAGCACGACCCGGGTCGAAACTGGAAACACCATATATTTT | CASTTRVETGNTIYF
TRBJ1-4 | . | TRBV2 | . | TGTGCCAGCAGAAACCGGGACCTTAATGAAAAACTGTTTTTT | CASRNRDLNEKLFF
TRBJ2-1 | . | TRBV30 | TRBD2 | TGTGCCTGGGGACCGGGACTAGATGTCAATGAGCAGTTCTTC | CAWGPGLDVNEQFF
TRBJ1-1 | few | TRBV2 | TRBD1 | TGTGCCAGCAGAAAGGACAGGCTTTCTGAAGCTTTCTTT | CASRKDRLSEAFF
TRBJ2-5 | few | TRBV24-1 | TRBD1 | TGTGCCACCAGTGGTACAGGGGGGATACAAGAGACCCAGTACTTC | CATSGTGGIQETQYF
TRBJ2-3 | . | TRBV20-1 | TRBD2 | TGCAGTGCCGTGAGACTAGCGGGAGTCGCAGATACGCAGTATTTT | CSAVRLAGVADTQYF
TRBJ1-6 | . | TRBV7-9 | TRBD1 | TGTGCCAGCAGCCCGGACAGGAGCTCCTATAATTCACCCCTCCACTTT | CASSPDRSSYNSPLHF
TRBJ2-7 | many | TRBV20-1 | TRBD1 | TGCAGTGCGGGCCCCCTTCGGCAGGGGGCTGACGAGCAGTACTTC | CSAGPLRQGADEQYF
TRBJ1-2 | many | TRBV12-3/TRBV12-4 | . | TGTGCCAGCAGTTTACGGGGGGGCTATGGCTACACCTTC | CASSLRGGYGYTF
TRBJ1-4 | few | TRBV18 | . | TGTGCCAGCTCTCAGCGAAGCCCTATTGCAACTAATGAAAAACTGTTTTTT | CASSQRSPIATNEKLFF
TRBJ1-2 | few | TRBV30 | . | TGTGCCTGGTCGTTGGGGGGCTACACCTTC | CAWSLGGYTF
TRBJ2-7 | . | TRBV3-1 | . | TGTGCCAGCAGCCAAGAAATCCAGGGGAGGTACGAGCAGTACTTC | CASSQEIQGRYEQYF
TRBJ2-2 | . | TRBV24-1 | . | TGTGCCACCAGAGAAACAGGGAGGACCGGGGAGCTGTTTTTT | CATRETGRTGELFF
TRBJ1-2 | . | TRBV7-8 | . | TGTGCCAGCAGCCTCCTTCTGGGGGGGAACTATGGCTACACCTTC | CASSLLLGGNYGYTF
TRBJ2-1 | . | TRBV7-9 | TRBD2 | TGTGCCAGCTGTGATAGCGGGGGTACCTACAATGAGCAGTTCTTC | CASCDSGGTYNEQFF
TRBJ2-7 | . | TRBV15 | TRBD1 | TGTGCCACCAGCCCAAAGGGGACAGGACTCGCGTCCTACGAGCAGTACTTC | CATSPKGTGLASYEQYF
TRBJ1-5 | once | TRBV6-1 | . | TGTGCCAGCCTAACAGGGACATATGGTCAGCCCCAGCATTTT | CASLTGTYGQPQHF
TRBJ1-1 | . | TRBV5-8 | . | TGTGCCACGAGGCGCAGGCTCAACACTGAAGCTTTCTTT | CATRRRLNTEAFF
TRBJ1-5 | . | TRBV12-3/TRBV12-4 | . | TGTGCCAGCAGTTTTCGGGAAAATCAGCCCCAGCATTTT | CASSFRENQPQHF
TRBJ1-1 | few | TRBV5-1 | . | TGCGCCAGCAGTAAACAGGGCCTAAACACTGAAGCTTTCTTT | CASSKQGLNTEAFF
TRBJ2-7 | . | TRBV5-1 | TRBD2 | TGCGCCAGCAGCTTAGCAGCGGGAGGATTCTACGAGCAGTACTTC | CASSLAAGGFYEQYF
TRBJ2-5 | few | TRBV18 | . | TGTGCCAGCTCACCACCCATACCCCAAGAGACCCAGTACTTC | CASSPPIPQETQYF
TRBJ2-1 | . | TRBV18 | . | TGTGCCAGCTCACCGACAGCTCCCGGCTACAATGAGCAGTTCTTC | CASSPTAPGYNEQFF
TRBJ1-3 | . | TRBV6-5 | . | TGTGCCAGCAGTTACGGGGTTTCTGGAAACACCATATATTTT | CASSYGVSGNTIYF
TRBJ2-2 | few | TRBV15 | TRBD2 | TGTGCCACCAGCAGAGAACCCAGCGGGAGGACCGGGGAGCTGTTTTTT | CATSREPSGRTGELFF
TRBJ1-1 | . | TRBV7-9 | TRBD1 | TGTGCCAGCAGCCGAACAGGGGCCCCTGAAGCTTTCTTT | CASSRTGAPEAFF
TRBJ2-7 | few | TRBV3-1 | . | TGTGCCAGCAGCTCCTTCACCGGGAGTTACGAGCAGTACTTC | CASSSFTGSYEQYF
TRBJ1-1 | few | TRBV20-1 | . | TGCAGTGCTGGCCACTCGGGACCTAACACTGAAGCTTTCTTT | CSAGHSGPNTEAFF
TRBJ1-2 | few | TRBV12-3/TRBV12-4 | TRBD1 | TGTGCCAGCAGTCCCAACCCCGGACAGGGGAATTATGGCTACACCTTC | CASSPNPGQGNYGYTF
TRBJ1-2 | few | TRBV12-3/TRBV12-4 | TRBD1 | TGTGCCAGCAGCATGGGACAGCCTGGGCGTGAGGGCTACACCTTC | CASSMGQPGREGYTF
TRBJ2-5 | . | TRBV29-1 | TRBD1 | TGCAGCGTCCGGACCGGTGGGACAGATCAAGAGACCCAGTACTTC | CSVRTGGTDQETQYF
TRBJ2-1 | few | TRBV5-1 | . | TGCGCCAGCAGCCAGACGCCTACAGGCCCATGGAATGAGCAGTTCTTC | CASSQTPTGPWNEQFF
TRBJ1-1 | . | TRBV12-5 | . | TGTGCTAGTGGTCCCCCCGGGCAGAGCTGGAACACTGAAGCTTTCTTT | CASGPPGQSWNTEAFF
TRBJ1-1 | . | TRBV24-1 | . | TGTGCCACCAGTGATCCGAACCGGGGTTCCACTGAAGCTTTCTTT | CATSDPNRGSTEAFF
TRBJ1-5 | few | TRBV27 | . | TGTGCCAGCAGTTTTTCGACAGCGATAAATCAGCCCCAGCATTTT | CASSFSTAINQPQHF
TRBJ1-2 | few | TRBV6-5 | . | TGTGCCAGCAGGAGCCGGGACAAGGGCTATGGCTACACCTTC | CASRSRDKGYGYTF
TRBJ1-2 | . | TRBV20-1 | . | TGCAGTGCTCCCCCCACGTCAAGCAGACTTAACTATGGCTACACCTTC | CSAPPTSSRLNYGYTF
TRBJ2-1 | few | TRBV20-1 | TRBD2 | TGCAGTGCTAGATCTAGCGGGAGCAATGAGCAGTTCTTC | CSARSSGSNEQFF
TRBJ1-5 | . | TRBV2 | . | TGTGCCAGCAGGCCCTCGATGGGGGGCAATCAGCCCCAGCATTTT | CASRPSMGGNQPQHF
TRBJ2-1 | few | TRBV6-2/TRBV6-3 | TRBD2 | TGTGCCAGCAGCTTCACCGGGACTAGCGGGTCATGGAACAATGAGCAGTTCTTC | CASSFTGTSGSWNNEQFF
TRBJ2-7 | . | TRBV9 | . | TGTGCCAGCAGCGTAGACACAGGCCTACTTGGGGAGCAGTACTTC | CASSVDTGLLGEQYF
TRBJ1-1 | . | TRBV6-6 | . | TGTGCCAGCACCGTAGTCCTGAACACTGAAGCTTTCTTT | CASTVVLNTEAFF
TRBJ1-1 | few | TRBV6-5 | . | TGTGCCAGCAACCTTCCCGGTGGCAGGGAAGCTTTCTTT | CASNLPGGREAFF